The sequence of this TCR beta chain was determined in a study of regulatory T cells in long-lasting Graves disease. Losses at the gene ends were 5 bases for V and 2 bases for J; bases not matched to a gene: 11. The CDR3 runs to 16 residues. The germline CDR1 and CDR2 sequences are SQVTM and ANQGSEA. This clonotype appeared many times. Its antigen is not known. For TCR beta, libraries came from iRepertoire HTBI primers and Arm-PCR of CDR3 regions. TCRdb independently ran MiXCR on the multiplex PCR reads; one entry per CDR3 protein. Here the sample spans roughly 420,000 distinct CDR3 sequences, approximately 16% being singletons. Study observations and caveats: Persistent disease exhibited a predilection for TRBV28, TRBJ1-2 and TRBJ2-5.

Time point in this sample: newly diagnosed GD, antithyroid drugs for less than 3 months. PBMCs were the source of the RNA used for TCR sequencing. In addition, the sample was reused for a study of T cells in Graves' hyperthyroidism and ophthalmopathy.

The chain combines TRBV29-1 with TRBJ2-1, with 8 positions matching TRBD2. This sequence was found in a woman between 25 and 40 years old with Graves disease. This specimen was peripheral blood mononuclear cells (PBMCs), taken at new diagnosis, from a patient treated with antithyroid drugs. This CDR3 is CSVSSSGRPPYNEQFF. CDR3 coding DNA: TGCAGCGTTTCATCCAGCGGGAGACCCCCCTACAATGAGCAGTTCTTC.